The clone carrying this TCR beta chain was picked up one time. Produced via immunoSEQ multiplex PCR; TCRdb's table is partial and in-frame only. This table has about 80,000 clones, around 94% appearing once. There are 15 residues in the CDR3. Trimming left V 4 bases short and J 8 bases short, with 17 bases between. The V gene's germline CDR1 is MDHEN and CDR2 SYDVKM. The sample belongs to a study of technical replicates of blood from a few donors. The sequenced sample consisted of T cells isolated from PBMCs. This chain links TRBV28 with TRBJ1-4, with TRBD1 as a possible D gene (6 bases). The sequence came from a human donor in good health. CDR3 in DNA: TGTGCCAGCAGTTCCTTTTCTTCAGGGGACGAAAAACTGTTTTTT. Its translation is CASSSFSSGDEKLFF.